This entry lists 24 T cell receptor beta chains sequenced from one sample in a study of cytomegalovirus exposure and HLA in healthy donors (dated by TCRdb to about 2017). Libraries were built with the immunoSEQ multiplex PCR assay. A mixture of 60 forward primers for TCR Vbeta segments and 13 reverse primers for TCR Jbeta segments was used in the multiplex PCR. Sourced from immuneACCESS, this table was stored by TCRdb with only in-frame sequences that have V and J called. A share of the clones is absent; for the studies checked, an unresolved V gene accounts for under half, and the remainder has no known explanation. The sample data list 150,000 to 200,000 clones, and over 60% of these were observed just once. The ten largest make up roughly 1.6% of the sample. The sample taken for sequencing was PBMCs. All receptors derive from a girl aged 5 to 17 in good health and CMV-seronegative.

CDR3 nucleotides: TGCGCCAGCAGCTCTCCTCAGCGGGGGAACTATGGCTACACCTTC. Protein: CASSSPQRGNYGYTF. The V and J genes are TRBV4-1 and TRBJ1-2, with D possibly matching TRBD1 (5 bases). There are 15 residues in the CDR3. The germline gives CDR1 MGHRA, CDR2 YSYEKL. V was shortened by 5 bases and J by 2 bases, with 15 bases between the two germline ends.

This chain joins TRBV7-9 and TRBJ1-2, with TRBD1 identical over 12 bases. J gave up 5 bases and V 5 bases, and 12 bases lay outside the gene matches. The CDR3 spans 17 residues. Per the germline V gene, CDR1 is SEHNR and CDR2 is FQNEAQ (reference sequence). CDR3 amino acids: CASSENRGQGAHYGYTF. In nucleotides, the CDR3 is TGTGCCAGCAGCGAAAACCGGGGACAGGGGGCACATTATGGCTACACCTTC. Full variable domain (missing parts from reference TRBV7-9 and TRBJ1-2): DTGVSQNPRHKITKRGQNVTFRCDPISEHNRLYWYRQTLGQGPEFLTYFQNEAQLEKSRLLSDRFSAERPKGSFSTLEIQRTEQGDSAMYLCASSENRGQGAHYGYTFGSGTRLTVV.

This clone appeared a few times. In DNA form, the CDR3 reads TGTGCCAGCAGCGTTGGGAAGCGGTACCCAGATACGCAGTATTTT. This sequence encodes CASSVGKRYPDTQYF. This chain uses TRBV13 with TRBJ2-3, with D possibly matching TRBD2 (5 bases). CDR3 length: 15 residues. The V and J ends lost 5 bases and 4 bases respectively, with 16 bases between them. Germline V CDR1 and CDR2: PRHDT, FYEKMQ (reference sequence).

This sequence joins TRBV5-6 and TRBJ2-1; D possibly corresponds to TRBD1 (6 bases). Trimming removed 4 bases at V and 7 bases at J, with 9 bases between. Germline loops: CDR1 SGHDT, CDR2 YYEEEE. The CDR3 totals 12 residues. The CDR3 loop is CASSRGGNEQFF. CDR3 coding DNA: TGTGCCAGCAGCCGAGGGGGAAATGAGCAGTTCTTC.

The chain uses TRBV5-1 and TRBJ1-2, with a weak D call TRBD1 (6 bases). This CDR3 spans 13 amino acids. Germline-derived CDR1 and CDR2 are SGHRS and YFSETQ. With 0 bases removed from V and 6 bases from J, the gap between germline ends came to 9 bases. This chain's CDR3 is CASSLGAGDGYTF. For the CDR3, the DNA is TGCGCCAGCAGCTTGGGAGCAGGGGATGGCTACACCTTC.

The chain carries TRBV2 and TRBJ1-6; D may be TRBD1 (6 bases). The CDR3 extends over 14 amino acids. The V end lost 11 bases, the J end lost 7 bases, and 18 bases lay between the germline ends. The germline V gene has CDR1 SNHLY and CDR2 FYNNEI. CDR3 in amino acids: CAPRPSGTNSPLHF. CDR3 DNA sequence: TGTGCCCCCCGCCCCTCGGGGACAAATTCACCCCTCCACTTT.

This clone has just one count. CDR3 DNA sequence: TGTGCCTGGAGCGATAGCGGCAACACAGATACGCAGTATTTT. Translation gives CAWSDSGNTDTQYF. The rearrangement joins TRBV30 to TRBJ2-3, with D possibly matching TRBD2 (6 bases). The CDR3 is 14 amino acids. V lost 3 bases and J 2 bases, leaving 12 bases between the germline ends. Germline CDR1 is GTSNPN and CDR2 is SVGIG (reference sequence).

V and J are TRBV9 and TRBJ1-1; D perhaps matches TRBD1 (5 bases). Per the germline V gene, CDR1 is SGDLS and CDR2 is YYNGEE. This CDR3 spans 13 amino acids. V was cut by 0 bases and J by 7 bases, with 10 bases left in between. The CDR3 sequence is CASSVGAGGEAFF. As DNA, the CDR3 is TGTGCCAGCAGCGTAGGAGCCGGGGGTGAAGCTTTCTTT. Full variable domain (outside the CDR3, taken from reference TRBV9 and TRBJ1-1): DSGVTQTPKHLITATGQRVTLRCSPRSGDLSVYWYQQSLDQGLQFLIQYYNGEERAKGNILERFSAQQFPDLHSELNLSSLELGDSALYFCASSVGAGGEAFFGQGTRLTVV.

The chain uses TRBV5-1 and TRBJ1-1, with 8 bases lining up with TRBD1. The CDR3 runs 16 residues. V lost 0 bases, J lost 2 bases, and 6 bases stayed unmatched. CDR1 is SGHRS, CDR2 YFSETQ, per germline. CDR3 in DNA: TGCGCCAGCAGCTTGGGGGGGACAGGCGGCAACACTGAAGCTTTCTTT. This encodes CASSLGGTGGNTEAFF.

This clone occurred once. The chain links TRBV15 to TRBJ2-3, with TRBD2 identical over 7 bases. CDR3 size: 14 residues. V was clipped by 7 bases and J by 5 bases; unmatched bases: 9. Per the germline V gene, CDR1 is LNHNV and CDR2 is YYDKDF (reference sequence). CDR3 DNA: TGTGCCACCAAAGCGGGCAGGGAGGGAGATACGCAGTATTTT. Amino acids: CATKAGREGDTQYF.

This clone was seen only a few times. This chain links TRBV5-1 with TRBJ2-6; maybe TRBD2 (6 bases). The CDR3 spans 16 residues. Germline V CDR1 and CDR2: SGHRS, YFSETQ. V gave up 0 bases and J gave up 2 bases, with 9 bases separating them. CDR3 loop: CASSLAGGAGANVLTF. The DNA for the CDR3 is TGCGCCAGCAGCTTGGCAGGAGGGGCTGGGGCCAACGTCCTGACTTTC.

The genes are TRBV7-6 and TRBJ1-3; 8 bases are a match to TRBD1. CDR3 length: 15 residues. The germline gives CDR1 SGHVS, CDR2 FNYEAQ. The J segment lost 0 bases and the V segment lost 6 bases, leaving 4 bases of the junction unmatched. The CDR3 nucleotides are TGTGCCAGCAGTCCAGGGACAGGCTCTGGAAACACCATATATTTT. Its translation is CASSPGTGSGNTIYF.

This chain uses TRBV29-1 with TRBJ2-3, with TRBD1 identical over 11 bases. This CDR3 region has 16 residues. The V segment lost 2 bases and the J segment 6 bases; nucleotides outside the gene matches: 10. The germline V gene has CDR1 SQVTM and CDR2 ANQGSEA. The CDR3 sequence is CSVELTRDRGADTQYF. CDR3 sequence (DNA): TGCAGCGTTGAACTTACTCGGGACAGGGGGGCCGATACGCAGTATTTT.

This chain links TRBV29-1 with TRBJ2-2; D is perhaps TRBD1 (6 bases). The CDR3 is 15 amino acids. Germline CDR1 and CDR2: SQVTM and ANQGSEA. Trimming left V 3 bases short and J 1 base short, with 12 bases between. CDR3 residues: CSVERGSKNTGELFF. CDR3 nucleotide sequence: TGCAGCGTTGAGAGGGGGTCAAAGAACACCGGGGAGCTGTTTTTT.

The chain combines TRBV28 with TRBJ1-2; TRBD1 agrees at 9 bases. Losses at the gene ends were 6 bases for V and 4 bases for J; bases not matched to a gene: 6. This CDR3 has 14 amino acids. CDR1 and CDR2 from the germline V gene are MDHEN and SYDVKM. The CDR3 loop reads CASRTPGQGYGYTF. The CDR3, as DNA: TGTGCCAGCAGAACGCCGGGACAGGGCTATGGCTACACCTTC.

This clone was counted a single time. The chain uses TRBV27 and TRBJ1-2; 7 nucleotides match TRBD1. CDR1 is MNHEY, CDR2 SMNVEV, per germline (reference sequence). CDR3 length: 17 residues. V shed 2 bases, J shed 3 bases, and the junction held 12 bases outside the gene matches. In DNA form, the CDR3 reads TGTGCCAGCAGTTTAGGTCTTAGGAGGGGGCTTGACTATGGCTACACCTTC. Protein sequence: CASSLGLRRGLDYGYTF.

This chain joins TRBV7-9 and TRBJ1-1; D remains ambiguous. The CDR3 sequence is 13 residues long. Germline CDR1 is SEHNR and CDR2 is FQNEAQ (reference sequence). V gave up 3 bases and J gave up 3 bases, with 8 bases separating them. CDR3 region: CASSFGQYTEAFF. DNA of the CDR3: TGTGCCAGCAGCTTTGGGCAGTACACTGAAGCTTTCTTT. Looking up the rest from reference TRBV7-9 and TRBJ1-1 gives the full variable domain: DTGVSQNPRHKITKRGQNVTFRCDPISEHNRLYWYRQTLGQGPEFLTYFQNEAQLEKSRLLSDRFSAERPKGSFSTLEIQRTEQGDSAMYLCASSFGQYTEAFFGQGTRLTVV.

This sequence joins TRBV9 and TRBJ1-2; D remains unclear. CDR1 and CDR2 from the germline V gene are SGDLS and YYNGEE. This CDR3 has 15 amino acids. Between the trimmed V and J ends, which lost 0 bases and 4 bases, there was a span of 13 bases. The CDR3 DNA reads as TGTGCCAGCAGCGTAGATCTCACCCGGGGCTATGGCTACACCTTC. Protein: CASSVDLTRGYGYTF.

The rearrangement links TRBV6-1 to TRBJ2-1; 7 bases map to TRBD2. Germline values: CDR1 MNHNS, CDR2 SASEGT. The CDR3 extends over 14 amino acids. V gave up 0 bases and J gave up 13 bases; unmatched junction bases: 9. The DNA for the CDR3 is TGTGCCAGCAGTGAAGCCGGGGCGGGGGATATACAGTTCTTC. This gives the protein CASSEAGAGDIQFF.

The J gene is TRBJ2-2, the V gene TRBV9; 10 positions agree with TRBD1. J lost 4 bases, V lost 3 bases, and 6 bases had no gene match. Looked up from germline, CDR1 is SGDLS and CDR2 is YYNGEE. The CDR3 loop spans 16 amino acids. CDR3 in amino acids: CASSGRQGALTGELFF. CDR3 sequence (DNA): TGTGCCAGCAGCGGACGACAGGGGGCGCTCACCGGGGAGCTGTTTTTT.

This clone appeared a single time. The rearrangement uses TRBV4-2 and TRBJ2-5; the match to TRBD2 covers 9 bases. Germline-derived CDR1 and CDR2 are LGHNA and YNFKEQ. The CDR3 covers 17 residues. Trimming at V came to 2 bases and at J to 2 bases, leaving 9 bases not matched to a gene. Written as DNA, the CDR3 is TGTGCCAGCAGCCAACCATCCGGGACTAGCAAGCAAGAGACCCAGTACTTC. Its translation: CASSQPSGTSKQETQYF.

The rearrangement uses TRBV7-5 and TRBJ1-6. TRBV7-5 is a pseudogene segment. The CDR3 consists of 13 residues. CDR3 nucleotides: TGTGCCAGAAGCTTAGCCGGGAATTCACCCCTCCACTTT. Its protein product is CARSLAGNSPLHF.

The rearrangement links TRBV5-1 to TRBJ2-1; TRBD2 is a possible D gene (6 bases). Germline lookup yields CDR1 SGHRS and CDR2 YFSETQ. The CDR3 runs 14 residues. With 0 bases removed from V and 6 bases from J, the gap between germline ends came to 10 bases. The CDR3 spells CASSLVGGSNEQFF. CDR3 sequence (DNA): TGCGCCAGCAGCTTGGTAGGAGGGAGCAATGAGCAGTTCTTC. Supplemented by reference TRBV5-1 and TRBJ2-1, the full variable domain reads KAGVTQTPRYLIKTRGQQVTLSCSPISGHRSVSWYQQTPGQGLQFLFEYFSETQRNKGNFPGRFSGRQFSNSRSEMNVSTLELGDSALYLCASSLVGGSNEQFFGPGTRLTVL.

This clone has more than one count but fewer than ten. This sequence joins TRBV6-6 and TRBJ2-1; D possibly corresponds to TRBD2 (5 bases). The CDR3 length is 13 residues. Per the germline V gene, CDR1 is MNHNY and CDR2 is SVGAGI (reference sequence). V shed 6 bases and J shed 8 bases, with 14 bases lying between them. In DNA form, the CDR3 reads TGTGCCAGCAGGGACTTCTTTCTGGATGAGCAGTTCTTC. It codes for CASRDFFLDEQFF.